At least ten counts were recorded for the clone carrying this T cell receptor (beta chain). This entry belongs to a study of T cells after posttransplantation cyclophosphamide. Clones were sequenced by immunoSEQ multiplex PCR, and TCRdb holds only the in-frame ones, with some missing. The specimen has 25,000 to 35,000 clones, none found just once. Germline loops: CDR1 MNHEY, CDR2 SVGAGI. V lost 6 bases and J lost 4, with 18 bases in between. The length of the CDR3 is 15 residues. The origin of this receptor is a woman in her 30s in good health and a related stem cell transplant donor. The source material was PBMCs. This chain joins TRBV6-5 and TRBJ1-1; D gene ambiguous. This chain's CDR3 is CASSLVREGSTEAFF. The CDR3 coding sequence is TGTGCCAGCAGCCTGGTTCGAGAGGGCAGCACTGAAGCTTTCTTT.